Below are 27 T cell receptor beta chains sequenced from a single sample in a study of T cells expressing NK-cell markers. TCRdb re-called the 5' RACE reads, yielding one record per CDR3 amino acid sequence without DNA. In total, the table holds about 120,000 distinct CDR3 sequences. The sequenced sample consisted of blood T cells: a sorted CD56 or NKG2C T cell subset, CD4+ or CD8+ T cells, or bulk PBMC T cells (not recorded which). The source of these receptors is a woman between 18 and 69 years old in good health.

CDR3 region: CASSDEREHHEQYF. The J gene is TRBJ2-7, the V gene TRBV2. In germline, CDR1 is SNHLY, CDR2 FYNNEI. There are 14 residues in the CDR3.

The chain carries TRBV12-3 or TRBV12-4 and TRBJ2-1; TCRdb calls TRBD2, which cannot be checked without DNA. The CDR3 covers 11 residues. CDR3 sequence: CASSPGLERFF.

The V gene is TRBV30, the J gene TRBJ2-1; TCRdb proposes TRBD1, but this gene call is untestable without DNA. Germline-derived CDR1 and CDR2 are GTSNPN and SVGIG (reference sequence). This CDR3 is built from 14 residues. CDR3 sequence reads: CAWSGGRGRNEQFF.

The chain uses TRBV19 and TRBJ2-1; TCRdb's D gene call, TRBD1, goes unchecked for lack of DNA. The CDR3 has 17 amino acids. CDR1 is LNHDA and CDR2 is SQIVND in the germline V gene (reference sequence). CDR3 sequence: CASRTVWDGHSYNEQFF.

The chain joins TRBV15 to TRBJ2-7; the D gene TCRdb calls, TRBD2, cannot be checked with no DNA. The CDR3 is 14 amino acids. Germline CDR1 and CDR2: LNHNV and YYDKDF (reference sequence). CDR3 sequence: CATSVAGGAYEQYF.

This chain joins TRBV10-3 and TRBJ2-5. The CDR3 length is 11 residues. CDR1 and CDR2 from the germline V gene are ENHRY and SYGVKD. CDR3 sequence reads: CATTSLGTQYF.

V usage is TRBV9 and J usage is TRBJ2-7; TCRdb selects TRBD2, and the lack of DNA leaves this call unchecked. The CDR3 length is 15 residues. The germline gives CDR1 SGDLS, CDR2 YYNGEE. The CDR3 sequence: CASSVAAGAGYEQYF.

The chain joins TRBV18 to TRBJ2-7; TCRdb's D call, TRBD1, is unchecked because there is no DNA. Per the germline V gene, CDR1 is KGHSH and CDR2 is LQKENI. The CDR3 runs 15 residues. The CDR3: CASSPRSGETYEQYF.

The chain couples TRBV5-1 to TRBJ2-1. Germline V lookup: CDR1 SGHRS, CDR2 YFSETQ. This CDR3 spans 16 amino acids. The CDR3 region is CASSRTQRISYNEQFF.

The chain couples TRBV4-2 to TRBJ2-7. The CDR3 has 15 amino acids. The germline gives CDR1 LGHNA, CDR2 YNFKEQ. The CDR3 region is CASSHFQDSSYEQYF.

The chain employs TRBV4-2 and TRBJ1-2. The CDR3 sequence is 15 residues long. Germline assignment: CDR1 LGHNA and CDR2 YNFKEQ. The CDR3: CASSQDAAEWASYTF.

The chain recombines TRBV29-1 with TRBJ2-7; without DNA, the TCRdb call of TRBD1 cannot be checked. Germline V gene data show CDR1 as SQVTM and CDR2 as ANQGSEA. The CDR3 extends over 13 amino acids. CDR3 sequence reads: CSVVDGTIYEQYF.

This chain joins TRBV6-2 or TRBV6-3 and TRBJ2-7; TCRdb returns TRBD1, unconfirmable since there is no DNA. Germline V gives CDR1 MNHEY, CDR2 SVGEGT. The CDR3 is made up of 14 amino acids. CDR3 in amino acids: CASTRAGNTYEQYF.

V gene TRBV7-2 combines with J gene TRBJ2-7; TCRdb names TRBD1, which stays unverified in the absence of DNA. The CDR3 is 15 residues long. Looked up from germline, CDR1 is SGHTA and CDR2 is FQGNSA. The CDR3 protein is CASSPRQGEIYEQYF.

CDR3 protein: CASSPLYRTDTQYF. This sequence joins TRBV7-8 and TRBJ2-3; the D gene TCRdb calls, TRBD2, cannot be checked with no DNA. In germline, CDR1 is SGHVS, CDR2 FQNEAQ. This CDR3 is 14 amino acids long. Together with reference TRBV7-8 and TRBJ2-3, the CDR3 gives the full variable domain: GAGVSQSPRYKVAKRGQDVALRCDPISGHVSLFWYQQALGQGPEFLTYFQNEAQLDKSGLPSDRFFAERPEGSVSTLKIQRTQQEDSAVYLCASSPLYRTDTQYFGPGTRLTVL.

This rearrangement joins TRBV29-1 to TRBJ1-1. Germline lookup yields CDR1 SQVTM and CDR2 ANQGSEA. This CDR3 comprises 13 residues. CDR3 residues: CSVEQVSNTEAFF.

The V call is TRBV10-3, the J call TRBJ2-1; TCRdb picks TRBD2, but there is no DNA to check that call. Germline V lookup: CDR1 ENHRY, CDR2 SYGVKD. This CDR3 spans 21 amino acids. CDR3 sequence reads: CAISDPATGLAGESSYNEQFF.

The J gene is TRBJ1-1, the V gene TRBV6-6. This CDR3 region has 12 residues. Germline-derived CDR1 and CDR2 are MNHNY and SVGAGI (reference sequence). This chain's CDR3 is CASSPTNTEAFF.

The rearrangement links TRBV29-1 to TRBJ2-1; with no DNA, the TCRdb D assignment of TRBD2 cannot be verified. This CDR3 region has 12 residues. Looked up from germline, CDR1 is SQVTM and CDR2 is ANQGSEA. The CDR3: CSVDSLAPEQFF.

The J gene is TRBJ1-3, the V gene TRBV20-1. The CDR3 has 15 residues. CDR1 and CDR2 from the germline V gene are DFQATT and SNEGSKA (reference sequence). Here the CDR3 reads CSARDLQGSGNTIYF.

The rearrangement joins TRBV4-3 to TRBJ2-7. The CDR3 runs to 13 residues. The germline CDR1 and CDR2 sequences are LGHNA and YSLEER. CDR3 loop: CASSVQITYEQYF.

The V call is TRBV6-2 or TRBV6-3, the J call TRBJ2-2; as DNA is missing, the TRBD1 call by TCRdb cannot be tested. Per the germline V gene, CDR1 is MNHEY and CDR2 is SVGEGT. CDR3 size: 18 residues. Here the CDR3 reads CASSYYPDGQANTGELFF.

This chain connects TRBV9 to TRBJ2-7. CDR3 length: 12 amino acids. Germline CDR1 and CDR2: SGDLS and YYNGEE. The CDR3 region is CASSALGYEQYF. The full variable domain, its missing parts supplied by reference TRBV9 and TRBJ2-7, is DSGVTQTPKHLITATGQRVTLRCSPRSGDLSVYWYQQSLDQGLQFLIQYYNGEERAKGNILERFSAQQFPDLHSELNLSSLELGDSALYFCASSALGYEQYFGPGTRLTVT.

V usage is TRBV27 and J usage is TRBJ2-1; checking the TCRdb D call of TRBD2 is not possible without DNA. Per germline, CDR1 MNHEY and CDR2 SMNVEV (reference sequence). This CDR3 comprises 15 residues. The CDR3 sequence: CASNPAGGNYNEQFF.

The V gene is TRBV5-1, the J gene TRBJ2-2. In germline, CDR1 is SGHRS, CDR2 YFSETQ. The CDR3 has 15 amino acids. The CDR3 region is CASSSGTSNPGELFF.

V usage is TRBV4-3 and J usage is TRBJ2-1; TCRdb reports TRBD2, a call that lacks DNA to check it against. Germline V gives CDR1 LGHNA, CDR2 YSLEER. The CDR3 extends over 19 amino acids. The CDR3 loop reads CASSQEIYRRLAGTNEQFF.

V gene TRBV19 combines with J gene TRBJ2-3; the D call from TCRdb, TRBD2, cannot be confirmed without DNA. CDR3 length: 15 residues. Germline V lookup: CDR1 LNHDA, CDR2 SQIVND (reference sequence). This CDR3 reads CASKLSTSGTDTQYF.